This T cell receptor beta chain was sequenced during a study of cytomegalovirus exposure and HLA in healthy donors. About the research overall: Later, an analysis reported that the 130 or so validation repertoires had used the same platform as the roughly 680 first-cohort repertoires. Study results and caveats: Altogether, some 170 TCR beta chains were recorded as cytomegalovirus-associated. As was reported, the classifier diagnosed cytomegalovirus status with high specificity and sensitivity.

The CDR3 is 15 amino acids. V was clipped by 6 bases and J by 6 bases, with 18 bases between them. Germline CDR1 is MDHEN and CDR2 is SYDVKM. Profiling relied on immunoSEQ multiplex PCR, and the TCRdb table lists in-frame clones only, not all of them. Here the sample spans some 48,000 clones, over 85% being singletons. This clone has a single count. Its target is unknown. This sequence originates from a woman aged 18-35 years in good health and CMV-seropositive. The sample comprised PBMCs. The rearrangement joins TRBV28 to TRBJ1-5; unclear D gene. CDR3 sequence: CASSPAGSGAQPQHF. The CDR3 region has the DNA TGTGCCAGCAGCCCCGCCGGGTCGGGTGCTCAGCCCCAGCATTTT.